The 32 T cell receptor beta chains listed next were all sequenced from one sample in a study of shared clonotypes between healthy human individuals. Data came from immunoSEQ multiplex PCR; TCRdb stores just in-frame clones and leaves some out. The sample has about 2 million clones, 95% seen once. Sequenced sample: naive CD4+ T cells sorted from blood. The subset here: CD45RA+ positively selected. The origin of the receptors is a man younger than 35 in good health.

As concerns this clone: The identical CDR3 is also encoded by other nucleotide sequences in the sample. The rearrangement uses TRBV30 and TRBJ1-1, with D unresolved. This CDR3 has 12 residues. V gave up 8 bases and J gave up 1 base, with 11 bases separating them. Germline CDR1 is GTSNPN and CDR2 is SVGIG (reference sequence). The CDR3 DNA reads TGTGCCCGCGGTAGGGCGAACACTGAAGCTTTCTTT. The encoded protein is CARGRANTEAFF.

V and J are TRBV27 and TRBJ1-2; possible D gene TRBD1, 5 bases. Trimming removed 6 bases from V and 7 bases from J, with 12 bases in between. Germline V gene lookup returns CDR1 MNHEY and CDR2 SMNVEV (reference sequence). The CDR3 contains 12 residues. CDR3 coding DNA: TGTGCCAGCAGGGGGGGGAAAGTTGGCTACACCTTC. It encodes CASRGGKVGYTF.

The rearrangement uses TRBV5-1 and TRBJ2-5; 7 bases are shared with TRBD1. J gave up 3 bases and V 4 bases, and 6 bases lay outside the gene matches. CDR3 length equals 14 residues. Germline-derived CDR1 and CDR2 are SGHRS and YFSETQ. The CDR3 DNA reads TGCGCCAGCAGCCTGGGACAGCAAAAAGAGACCCAGTACTTC. Translated: CASSLGQQKETQYF. Looking up the rest from reference TRBV5-1 and TRBJ2-5 gives the full variable domain: KAGVTQTPRYLIKTRGQQVTLSCSPISGHRSVSWYQQTPGQGLQFLFEYFSETQRNKGNFPGRFSGRQFSNSRSEMNVSTLELGDSALYLCASSLGQQKETQYFGPGTRLLVL.

This clone has a single count. V is TRBV27 and J is TRBJ2-7, with no clear D. The CDR3 consists of 14 residues. V dropped 2 bases and J dropped 4 bases, with 12 bases sitting between them. Germline CDR1 is MNHEY and CDR2 is SMNVEV (reference sequence). The CDR3 sequence is CASSLDPSWYEQYF. The CDR3 bases are TGTGCCAGCAGTTTAGACCCTTCGTGGTACGAGCAGTACTTC.

This chain uses TRBV27 with TRBJ2-1, with D tentatively TRBD1 (5 bases). CDR3 length: 13 amino acids. CDR1 and CDR2 from the germline V gene are MNHEY and SMNVEV (reference sequence). The ends were cut back, 5 bases at V and 8 bases at J, with 13 bases in the middle. CDR3 DNA sequence: TGTGCCAGCAGTATCCAGGGTATCGATGAGCAGTTCTTC. Translated, it gives CASSIQGIDEQFF.

The chain is built from TRBV7-2 and TRBJ2-3; D is uncertain. CDR1 and CDR2 (germline): SGHTA, FQGNSA. Trimming stripped 0 bases from V and 2 bases from J, with 6 bases between. The CDR3 runs to 14 residues. CDR3 sequence: CASSLAPPTDTQYF. The CDR3 region has the DNA TGTGCCAGCAGCTTAGCGCCCCCCACAGATACGCAGTATTTT.

The genes are TRBV28 and TRBJ2-2; the D is unclear. Trimming removed 3 bases at V and 2 bases at J, with 7 bases between. Germline values: CDR1 MDHEN, CDR2 SYDVKM. The CDR3 spans 14 residues. CDR3 bases: TGTGCCAGCAGTTTGGCGATTAACACCGGGGAGCTGTTTTTT. This gives the protein CASSLAINTGELFF.

The chain uses TRBV2 and TRBJ2-7; D uncertain. Between the trimmed V and J ends, which lost 4 bases and 2 bases, there was a span of 12 bases. There are 14 residues in the CDR3. The germline gives CDR1 SNHLY, CDR2 FYNNEI. Written as DNA, the CDR3 is TGTGCCAGCAGTGTAGGTCAGCCGCCCTACGAGCAGTACTTC. Its protein product is CASSVGQPPYEQYF.

The chain joins TRBV4-1 to TRBJ2-3, with TRBD2 matching over 7 bases. Trimming took 0 bases from V and 7 from J; bases not matched to a gene: 4. Germline V lookup: CDR1 MGHRA, CDR2 YSYEKL. The CDR3 is 14 amino acids. CDR3 in DNA: TGCGCCAGCAGCCAAGAGGGGGGGTGGTATACGCAGTATTTT. Residues: CASSQEGGWYTQYF.

This clone came up once. V is TRBV9 and J is TRBJ1-5; D gene ambiguous. V was shortened by 0 bases and J by 8 bases, with 12 bases between the two germline ends. Germline CDR1 and CDR2: SGDLS and YYNGEE. The CDR3 has 14 residues. The CDR3 nucleotides read TGTGCCAGCAGCGTAGGTCCGAGAAAGGAGCCCCAGCATTTT. Protein product: CASSVGPRKEPQHF.

V is TRBV28 and J is TRBJ1-2; 7 bases are shared with TRBD1. CDR3 length: 14 amino acids. The germline CDR1 and CDR2 sequences are MDHEN and SYDVKM. Unmatched junction bases numbered 5, after V lost 4 bases and J lost 3 bases. The chain's CDR3 is CASSYRDRDYGYTF. The CDR3 DNA reads as TGTGCCAGCAGTTACCGGGACAGAGACTATGGCTACACCTTC.

The J gene is TRBJ1-1, the V gene TRBV6-5, with no clear D. The CDR3 covers 14 residues. Trimming cost V 6 bases and J 6 bases, with 17 bases left between them. Germline V gene data show CDR1 as MNHEY and CDR2 as SVGAGI. The CDR3 sequence is CASRLTPTQPEAFF. The CDR3, as DNA: TGTGCCAGCAGGCTCACCCCCACCCAGCCTGAAGCTTTCTTT.

This clone is a singleton in its sample. The DNA for the CDR3 is TGTGCCAGCACCTTGGGGGGGCATCAGCCCCAGCATTTT. Its translation is CASTLGGHQPQHF. This rearrangement joins TRBV6-1 to TRBJ1-5; tentative D call: TRBD1 (6 bases). CDR1 is MNHNS and CDR2 is SASEGT in the germline V gene. There are 13 residues in the CDR3. Trimming removed 7 bases at V and 5 bases at J, with 12 bases between.

The chain uses TRBV4-3 and TRBJ2-3; no reliable D call. This CDR3 comprises 13 residues. The germline V gene encodes CDR1 LGHNA and CDR2 YSLEER. Trimming shortened V by 0 bases and J by 4 bases, and 5 bases separated the two germline ends. The CDR3 region is CASSQDKADTQYF. Written as DNA, the CDR3 is TGCGCCAGCAGCCAAGATAAAGCAGATACGCAGTATTTT.

The CDR3, as DNA: TGTGCCAGCAGCTTAGTAGGTGGGACCTCCTACAATGAGCAGTTCTTC. It yields the protein CASSLVGGTSYNEQFF. The rearrangement uses TRBV7-2 and TRBJ2-1; tentatively, D is TRBD1 or TRBD2 (5 bases each). Trimming shortened V by 1 base and J by 0 bases, and 10 bases separated the two germline ends. The CDR3 contains 16 residues. Per the germline V gene, CDR1 is SGHTA and CDR2 is FQGNSA.

With respect to this clone: Other DNA sequences in this specimen translate into the identical CDR3. The chain employs TRBV10-1 and TRBJ2-7; D tentatively fits TRBD1 or TRBD2 (5 bases each). The germline V gene has CDR1 WNHNN and CDR2 SYGVQD (reference sequence). The CDR3 sequence is 13 residues long. Trimming cost V 2 bases and J 0 bases, with 5 bases left between them. CDR3 loop: CASSEGGSYEQYF. Here the CDR3 DNA reads TGCGCCAGCAGTGAGGGGGGCTCCTACGAGCAGTACTTC.

This clone was seen once. This CDR3 reads CASSLNLGGKERNTEAFF. In nucleotides, the CDR3 is TGTGCCAGCAGCCTGAATTTAGGGGGCAAGGAGCGAAACACTGAAGCTTTCTTT. The chain carries TRBV11-3 and TRBJ1-1; 7 nucleotides match TRBD1. Trimming took 5 bases from V and 2 from J; bases not matched to a gene: 17. The CDR3 has 18 amino acids. CDR1 is SGHNT and CDR2 is YENEEA in the germline V gene. Looking up the rest from reference TRBV11-3 and TRBJ1-1 gives the full variable domain: EAGVVQSPRYKIIEKKQPVAFWCNPISGHNTLYWYLQNLGQGPELLIRYENEEAVDDSQLPKDRFSAERLKGVDSTLKIQPAELGDSAVYLCASSLNLGGKERNTEAFFGQGTRLTVV.

This clone was observed a single time. Other nucleotide sequences in the sample specify the same CDR3. The chain has TRBV10-3 and TRBJ2-7, with 12 positions matching TRBD2. Trimming took 3 bases from V and 1 from J; bases not matched to a gene: 1. CDR3 size: 15 residues. Germline V gene lookup returns CDR1 ENHRY and CDR2 SYGVKD. The CDR3 sequence is CAISELAGGSYEQYF. DNA of the CDR3: TGTGCCATCAGTGAACTAGCGGGGGGATCCTACGAGCAGTACTTC.

The chain has TRBV13 and TRBJ1-5; 7 bases fit TRBD1. This CDR3 is 18 amino acids long. Trimming at V came to 5 bases and at J to 2 bases, leaving 15 bases not matched to a gene. Per the germline V gene, CDR1 is PRHDT and CDR2 is FYEKMQ (reference sequence). For the CDR3, the DNA is TGTGCCAGCAGCCGTCAAGAGGGGGCAATGAGGGGCAATCAGCCCCAGCATTTT. Translated, it gives CASSRQEGAMRGNQPQHF.

The CDR3, as DNA: TGTGCCAGCAGCTCTTTACGGACAGGGGTTTTAGGGCGCGAGCAGTACTTC. It encodes CASSSLRTGVLGREQYF. The chain is built from TRBV7-9 and TRBJ2-7; 9 bases line up with TRBD1. The CDR3 is 17 amino acids. Germline trimming cut 4 bases from V and 6 bases from J; bases unmatched to any gene: 16. Germline V gene data show CDR1 as SEHNR and CDR2 as FQNEAQ (reference sequence). Variable domain in full (rest from reference TRBV7-9 and TRBJ2-7): DTGVSQNPRHKITKRGQNVTFRCDPISEHNRLYWYRQTLGQGPEFLTYFQNEAQLEKSRLLSDRFSAERPKGSFSTLEIQRTEQGDSAMYLCASSSLRTGVLGREQYFGPGTRLTVT.

A note on this clone: Given a much more abundant clone one base away, this may be a read error. V and J are TRBV5-1 and TRBJ1-1; unclear D gene. Germline values: CDR1 SGHRS, CDR2 YFSETQ. V was trimmed by 0 bases and J by 4 bases, leaving 7 bases between them. There are 13 residues in the CDR3. DNA of the CDR3: TGCGCCAGCAGCTTGGAATGGGCCACTGAAGCTTTCTTT. It encodes CASSLEWATEAFF.

The chain combines TRBV18 with TRBJ2-2; D unclear. Trimming shortened V by 5 bases and J by 4 bases, and 11 bases separated the two germline ends. The CDR3 covers 14 residues. Germline lookup yields CDR1 KGHSH and CDR2 LQKENI. CDR3 in amino acids: CASSVQTSTGELFF. CDR3 nucleotides: TGTGCCAGCTCAGTCCAGACTTCCACCGGGGAGCTGTTTTTT.

V and J are TRBV5-6 and TRBJ2-1; the match to TRBD2 covers 9 bases. V dropped 2 bases and J dropped 0; count of bases not matched to a gene: 0. The CDR3 sequence is 15 residues long. Germline V gives CDR1 SGHDT, CDR2 YYEEEE. The CDR3 DNA reads as TGTGCCAGCAGCTTTAGCGGGGGCTCCTACAATGAGCAGTTCTTC. It translates to CASSFSGGSYNEQFF.

Remarks on this clone: The sample contains more than one DNA sequence encoding this CDR3. The chain uses TRBV9 and TRBJ2-5, with D perhaps being TRBD1 or TRBD2 (5 bases each). V lost 0 bases and J 3 bases, leaving 9 bases between the germline ends. This CDR3 comprises 14 residues. Germline V gene lookup returns CDR1 SGDLS and CDR2 YYNGEE. The CDR3 loop reads CASSVEGTKETQYF. The CDR3, as DNA: TGTGCCAGCAGCGTAGAAGGGACCAAAGAGACCCAGTACTTC.

This clone was recorded once. V usage is TRBV28 and J usage is TRBJ2-7, with no clear D. This CDR3 spans 13 amino acids. V was trimmed by 3 bases and J by 3 bases, leaving 9 bases between them. Germline V gene lookup returns CDR1 MDHEN and CDR2 SYDVKM. The DNA of the CDR3 is TGTGCCAGCAGTTTGGTCAGTAACTACGAGCAGTACTTC. It translates to CASSLVSNYEQYF.

This chain links TRBV5-8 with TRBJ1-2; TRBD1 agrees at 8 bases. The junction had 15 bases not matched to a gene; V was cut back by 4 bases and J by 1 base. Germline V gives CDR1 SGHTS, CDR2 YDEGEE. The CDR3 runs to 18 residues. CDR3 region: CASSPGTGTWADNYGYTF. Written as DNA, the CDR3 is TGTGCCAGCAGCCCGGGGACAGGAACATGGGCTGATAACTATGGCTACACCTTC.

Turning to this clone: Different DNA sequences within this sample yield the same CDR3. The chain links TRBV28 to TRBJ2-7; no firm D call. There are 17 residues in the CDR3. V lost 0 bases to trimming and J lost 1 base, with 16 bases between them. Germline V gene data show CDR1 as MDHEN and CDR2 as SYDVKM. For the CDR3, the DNA is TGTGCCAGCAGTTTATGGGGTAAGGGTCACGGGTCCTACGAGCAGTACTTC. Its protein is CASSLWGKGHGSYEQYF.

The chain employs TRBV11-2 and TRBJ2-5; TRBD1 aligns across 7 bases. Germline loops: CDR1 SGHAT, CDR2 FQNNGV. CDR3 length equals 15 residues. V gave up 5 bases and J gave up 9 bases; unmatched junction bases: 15. The CDR3 DNA follows: TGTGCCAGCAGCCCAGGGACAGTGACCGTTGGGGCCCAGTACTTC. This gives the protein CASSPGTVTVGAQYF.

J is TRBJ1-1 and V is TRBV6-5, with TRBD1 identical over 7 bases. The CDR3 runs to 14 residues. The germline gives CDR1 MNHEY, CDR2 SVGAGI. V was pared by 6 bases and J by 5 bases, with 9 bases of the junction left unmatched. CDR3 sequence (DNA): TGTGCCAGCAGCAAATCCCAGGGGGGGACTGAAGCTTTCTTT. Amino acid sequence: CASSKSQGGTEAFF.

The chain links TRBV10-2 to TRBJ1-6; possibly TRBD1 for D (5 bases). Germline CDR1 is WSHSY and CDR2 is SAAADI. Trimming pared 0 bases from V and 9 bases from J, leaving 15 bases between. The CDR3 contains 16 residues. The CDR3, as DNA: TGCGCCAGCAGTGAGTCGGCGGGGCTTGGGGGTTCACCCCTCCACTTT. This codes for CASSESAGLGGSPLHF.

Points on this clone: Distinct nucleotide sequences in the sample also encode this CDR3. The chain employs TRBV7-2 and TRBJ2-3; 8 nucleotides match TRBD2. CDR3 length: 16 residues. The ends lost 4 bases at V and 0 bases at J; junction bases unmatched: 6. The germline V gene encodes CDR1 SGHTA and CDR2 FQGNSA. DNA for the CDR3: TGTGCCAGCAGCTCGTTAGCGGGGCTCAGCACAGATACGCAGTATTTT. Translation gives CASSSLAGLSTDTQYF.

This chain joins TRBV6-4 and TRBJ2-1; 10 bases fit TRBD1. The length of the CDR3 is 15 residues. V was clipped by 2 bases and J by 5 bases; unmatched bases: 3. Germline CDR1 and CDR2: MRHNA and SNTAGT. Here the CDR3 DNA reads TGTGCCAGCAGTGACGACAGGGGGCCCCACAATGAGCAGTTCTTC. Amino acid sequence: CASSDDRGPHNEQFF.